This T cell receptor beta chain was captured in a study of PD-L1 blockade in urothelial cancer. The wider study: Atezolizumab 1,200 mg was given intravenously every 3 weeks, starting 2014. Analyzed time points were 3 weeks (second dose) and 6 weeks after therapy began.

The repertoire was sequenced with immunoSEQ multiplex PCR; TCRdb's copy has only in-frame clones and lacks some. Of 60,000 or so clones listed, around 86% are singletons. V lost 5 bases to trimming and J lost 2 bases, with 12 bases between them. The CDR3 contains 15 residues. Germline V gene sequence: CDR1 SEHNR, CDR2 FQNEAQ (reference sequence). Time point meaning: pretreatment peripheral blood. The chain joins TRBV7-9 to TRBJ2-2; D may be TRBD2 (5 bases). The sequencing used PBMCs, collected around atezolizumab (anti-PD-L1) treatment. This TCR derives from a man between 70 and 80 years old with urothelial cancer. The CDR3 nucleotides are TGTGCCAGCAGCCCTCTCGGGAAAAACACCGGGGAGCTGTTTTTT. Translation: CASSPLGKNTGELFF.